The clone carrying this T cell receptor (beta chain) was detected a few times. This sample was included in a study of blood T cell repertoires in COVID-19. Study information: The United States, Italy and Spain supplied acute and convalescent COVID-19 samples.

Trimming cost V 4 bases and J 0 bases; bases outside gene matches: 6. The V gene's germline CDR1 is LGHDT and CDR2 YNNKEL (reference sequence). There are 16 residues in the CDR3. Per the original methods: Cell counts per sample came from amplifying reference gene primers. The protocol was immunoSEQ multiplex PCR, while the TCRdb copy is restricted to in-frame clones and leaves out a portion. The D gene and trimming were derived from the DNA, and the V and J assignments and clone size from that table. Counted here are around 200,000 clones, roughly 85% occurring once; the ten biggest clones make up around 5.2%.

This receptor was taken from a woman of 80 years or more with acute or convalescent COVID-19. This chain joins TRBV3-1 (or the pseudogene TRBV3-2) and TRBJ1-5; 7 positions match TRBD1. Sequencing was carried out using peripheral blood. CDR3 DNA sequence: TGTGCCAGCAGCCTGGGACAGTCTCTTAGCAATCAGCCCCAGCATTTT. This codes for CASSLGQSLSNQPQHF.